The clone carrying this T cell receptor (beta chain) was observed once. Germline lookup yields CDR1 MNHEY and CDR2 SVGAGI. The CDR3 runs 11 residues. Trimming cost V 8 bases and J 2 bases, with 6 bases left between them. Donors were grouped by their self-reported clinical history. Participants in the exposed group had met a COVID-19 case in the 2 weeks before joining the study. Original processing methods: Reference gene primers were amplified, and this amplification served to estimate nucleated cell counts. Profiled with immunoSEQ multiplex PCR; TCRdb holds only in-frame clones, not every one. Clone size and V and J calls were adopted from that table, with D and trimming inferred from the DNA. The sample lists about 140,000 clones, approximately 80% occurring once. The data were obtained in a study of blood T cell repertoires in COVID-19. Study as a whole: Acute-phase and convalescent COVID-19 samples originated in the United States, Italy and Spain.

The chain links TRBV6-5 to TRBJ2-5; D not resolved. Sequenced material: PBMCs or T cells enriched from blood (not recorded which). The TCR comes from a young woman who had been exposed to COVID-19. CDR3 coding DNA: TGTGCCAGCGGCGGTCAAGAGACCCAGTACTTC. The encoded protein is CASGGQETQYF.